The entry below describes one T cell receptor beta chain. Antigen unknown. CDR1 and CDR2 (germline): SGHDN, FVKESK. The CDR3 spans 16 residues. V shed 1 base, J shed 7 bases, and the junction held 9 bases outside the gene matches. This record belongs to a study of OX40 agonist ivuxolimab in advanced cancers. Turning to the study itself: The patients received agonistic anti-OX40 (CD134) antibody ivuxolimab. The study gave patients intravenous ivuxolimab at 0.01 to 10 mg/kg every 2 weeks.

Sequencing was performed with immunoSEQ multiplex PCR; in TCRdb, only in-frame clones are kept and a portion is missing. This repertoire shows more than 60,000 clones, around 81% found once; its top ten account for almost 4.5%. Study-wide results and caveats: Among some nonresponders, normalized T-cell clonal expansion was also low. CD4+ T cells averaged fewer expanded clones than CD8+ T cells.

Here the sequenced sample was CD4+ or CD8+ T cells sorted from blood, taken in a trial of the OX40 agonist ivuxolimab. The V gene is TRBV14, the J gene TRBJ2-1, with TRBD2 matching 8 bases. The clonotype was recovered from an adult with an advanced solid tumor such as melanoma, head and neck, liver or kidney cancer. The CDR3 DNA follows: TGTGCCAGCAGCCAAGGAGTCCGGGGGGGGAGGAATGAGCAGTTCTTC. Protein product: CASSQGVRGGRNEQFF.